One TCR beta chain is described in this entry. Its antigen remains unknown. The deep-level immunoSEQ assay was used. Assay used: immunoSEQ multiplex PCR; TCRdb lists only in-frame clones, some missing. Altogether 850,000 to 1,200,000 clones are present, more than 60% being singletons, with the ten largest covering approximately 1.5%. These data come from a study of shared clonotypes between healthy human individuals. The study's findings and limits: An expected dependence of interdonor clonotype sharing on sequencing depth was noted. At large depth, rarefaction still showed sorted-subset sequencing to be incomplete.

V dropped 0 bases and J dropped 8 bases, with 15 bases sitting between them. The CDR3 sequence is 16 residues long. The germline V gene encodes CDR1 SGHRS and CDR2 YFSETQ. Naive CD45RA+ and memory CD45RA-negative subsets were split from CD4+ cells. Material for sequencing was memory CD4+ T cells sorted from blood. Subset defined: CD45RA-negative fraction. The rearrangement joins TRBV5-1 to TRBJ1-6; D not resolved. The receptor comes from a man in his late teens or twenties in good health. The CDR3 loop is CASSLGRAMGDSPLHF. The CDR3, as DNA: TGCGCCAGCAGCTTGGGGAGGGCCATGGGTGATTCACCCCTCCACTTT. Full variable domain (remainder filled in from reference TRBV5-1 and TRBJ1-6): KAGVTQTPRYLIKTRGQQVTLSCSPISGHRSVSWYQQTPGQGLQFLFEYFSETQRNKGNFPGRFSGRQFSNSRSEMNVSTLELGDSALYLCASSLGRAMGDSPLHFGNGTRLTVT.